Each of the 30 T cell receptor beta chains below was sequenced from the same sample in a study of cytomegalovirus exposure and HLA in healthy donors. A multiplex PCR was run with 60 Vbeta primers and 13 Jbeta primers. Clones were read by immunoSEQ multiplex PCR, and TCRdb kept only the in-frame ones, dropping some. The sample consists of about 140,000 clones, about three quarters of them appearing once. Sequenced material: PBMCs. The receptors derive from a man aged 40-49 years in good health and CMV-seropositive.

This chain uses TRBV5-4 with TRBJ1-1, with D possibly TRBD1 on 5 matching bases. Germline V gene data show CDR1 as SGHNT and CDR2 as YYREEE (reference sequence). Trimming pared 4 bases from V and 7 bases from J, leaving 14 bases between. The CDR3 is 13 residues long. CDR3 bases: TGTGCCAGCAGCCCGAATAGGGGTAGTGAAGCTTTCTTT. The encoded protein is CASSPNRGSEAFF.

In its sample, this clone was seen once. The CDR3 loop is CASSLGAGQYF. CDR3 DNA: TGTGCCAGCAGCTTAGGGGCAGGGCAGTACTTC. The chain combines TRBV11-3 with TRBJ2-7; D gene uncertain. Germline values: CDR1 SGHNT, CDR2 YENEEA. This CDR3 has 11 residues. Trimming took 1 base from V and 9 from J, leaving 7 bases between them.

The chain has TRBV4-1 and TRBJ1-2; D is perhaps TRBD1 (6 bases). The CDR3 has 16 amino acids. Trimming removed 2 bases at V and 5 bases at J, with 18 bases between. Per the germline V gene, CDR1 is MGHRA and CDR2 is YSYEKL. This chain's CDR3 is CASSQTPRRTDYGYTF. The CDR3 DNA follows: TGCGCCAGCAGCCAAACACCCAGACGGACAGATTATGGCTACACCTTC.

Turning to this clone: Without the conserved terminal phenylalanine or tryptophan, this CDR3 likely stems from a read error. Because the CDR3's place on the DNA is in doubt, the DNA is left out and the CDR3 is given as listed by TCRdb. This chain connects TRBV7-8 to TRBJ1-4; the table's TRBD1 call for D was not verified on the DNA. Germline V gene sequence: CDR1 SGHVS, CDR2 FQNEAQ. The CDR3 is 14 amino acids long, termini counted. CDR3 protein: CASSLDSGVPTVVY.

This clone was detected only once. The chain joins TRBV7-9 to TRBJ2-6; D gene ambiguous. CDR3 length: 15 amino acids. Trimming took off 3 bases at V and 0 bases at J, with 6 bases between the two ends. Germline-derived CDR1 and CDR2 are SEHNR and FQNEAQ (reference sequence). The CDR3 DNA reads as TGTGCCAGCAGCTTCTTAAACTCTGGGGCCAACGTCCTGACTTTC. Its translation is CASSFLNSGANVLTF.

The chain links TRBV19 to TRBJ2-2; D remains ambiguous. V lost 7 bases and J lost 4, with 16 bases in between. Germline loops: CDR1 LNHDA, CDR2 SQIVND (reference sequence). The CDR3 runs to 15 residues. The CDR3, as DNA: TGTGCCAGTAAGTCAGGCCGCGTGGGCACCGGGGAGCTGTTTTTT. It specifies CASKSGRVGTGELFF.

The chain uses TRBV4-1 and TRBJ2-2; 8 bases match TRBD2. The CDR3 spans 17 residues. With V trimmed by 4 bases and J by 8 bases, 15 bases remained unmatched. CDR1 is MGHRA and CDR2 is YSYEKL in the germline V gene. The CDR3 region is CASSLLPGLGPRGELFF. CDR3 sequence (DNA): TGCGCCAGCAGCCTTCTACCGGGACTAGGCCCGAGAGGGGAGCTGTTTTTT.

This sequence joins TRBV11-2 and TRBJ2-5; 10 positions match TRBD2. CDR1 and CDR2 from the germline V gene are SGHAT and FQNNGV. This CDR3 spans 15 amino acids. After removal of 4 bases from V and 1 base from J, the junction contained 3 bases not matched to a gene. CDR3 bases: TGTGCCAGCAGCTCCCAGCGGGGGGGCCAAGAGACCCAGTACTTC. It codes for CASSSQRGGQETQYF.

This chain uses TRBV6-5 with TRBJ2-7; the D gene is possibly TRBD1 (6 bases). Germline V gene sequence: CDR1 MNHEY, CDR2 SVGAGI. V was shortened by 5 bases and J by 3 bases, with 14 bases between the two germline ends. This CDR3 has 14 amino acids. As DNA, the CDR3 is TGTGCCAGCAGTCCCACTACAGGGTTCTACGAGCAGTACTTC. Translation: CASSPTTGFYEQYF.

This chain uses TRBV7-9 with TRBJ1-1, with 9 bases lining up with TRBD1. Germline V gene data show CDR1 as SEHNR and CDR2 as FQNEAQ (reference sequence). The V and J ends lost 7 bases and 5 bases, in that order; junction bases with no gene match: 8. The CDR3 runs 14 residues. CDR3 region: CASISGQGLTEAFF. Written as DNA, the CDR3 is TGTGCCAGCATCTCGGGACAGGGTTTGACTGAAGCTTTCTTT.

The chain carries TRBV9 and TRBJ1-1, with D unresolved. This CDR3 contains 16 residues. Germline V lookup: CDR1 SGDLS, CDR2 YYNGEE. The V and J ends lost 4 bases and 2 bases respectively, with 18 bases between them. CDR3 protein: CASSPGWEAANTEAFF. The DNA for the CDR3 is TGTGCCAGCAGCCCTGGCTGGGAGGCCGCTAACACTGAAGCTTTCTTT.

The chain combines TRBV19 with TRBJ2-7; tentatively, D is TRBD2 (6 bases). V shed 7 bases and J shed 0 bases, with 10 bases lying between them. This CDR3 is built from 13 residues. Germline CDR1 reads LNHDA; CDR2 reads SQIVND (reference sequence). The CDR3 reads CASNSGFSYEQYF. CDR3 bases: TGTGCCAGTAATAGCGGATTCTCCTACGAGCAGTACTTC.

A note on this clone: This CDR3 is also generated by other DNA sequences in the sample. The chain has TRBV6-5 and TRBJ1-6; 11 bases map to TRBD1. This CDR3 region has 14 residues. The V and J ends lost 6 bases and 6 bases, in that order; junction bases with no gene match: 1. The germline gives CDR1 MNHEY, CDR2 SVGAGI. The CDR3 is CASRGTGGNSPLHF. CDR3 in DNA: TGTGCCAGCAGGGGGACAGGGGGTAATTCACCCCTCCACTTT.

The V and J genes are TRBV30 and TRBJ2-7; D gene unclear. CDR1 is GTSNPN, CDR2 SVGIG, per germline (reference sequence). This CDR3 spans 14 amino acids. V lost 1 base to trimming and J lost 3 bases, with 13 bases between them. The CDR3 coding sequence is TGTGCCTGGAGTGAGAATCGTTACAGCTACGAGCAGTACTTC. Amino acids: CAWSENRYSYEQYF.

The genes are TRBV19 and TRBJ2-7, with D maybe TRBD1 (5 bases). The CDR3 is 13 residues long. CDR1 is LNHDA and CDR2 is SQIVND in the germline V gene (reference sequence). Trimming stripped 4 bases from V and 7 bases from J, with 14 bases between. CDR3 loop: CASSTQTKGEQYF. The CDR3 region has the DNA TGTGCCAGTAGTACGCAAACTAAGGGGGAGCAGTACTTC.

The V call is TRBV5-1, the J call TRBJ2-7, with 8 positions matching TRBD1. With 5 bases clipped from V and 5 bases from J, the junction kept 9 bases outside the gene matches. Germline CDR1 is SGHRS and CDR2 is YFSETQ. The CDR3 length is 14 residues. This CDR3 reads CASRPGTGRNEQYF. The CDR3 nucleotides are TGCGCCAGCAGACCCGGGACAGGCCGGAACGAGCAGTACTTC.

The J gene is TRBJ2-3, the V gene TRBV9; 8 nucleotides match TRBD1. The CDR3 runs 15 residues. Germline V gives CDR1 SGDLS, CDR2 YYNGEE. Germline trimming cut 0 bases from V and 3 bases from J; bases unmatched to any gene: 3. Written as DNA, the CDR3 is TGTGCCAGCAGCGTAGGGCAGGGGGCTACAGATACGCAGTATTTT. It encodes CASSVGQGATDTQYF.

The chain has TRBV12-5 and TRBJ2-1, with 7 bases lining up with TRBD2. Germline V CDR1 and CDR2: LGHNT, FRNRAP. The CDR3 length is 14 residues. V shed 5 bases and J 3 bases; nucleotides not matched to a gene: 4. The CDR3 region is CASGGDYLYNEQFF. The CDR3 DNA follows: TGTGCTAGTGGTGGGGACTATCTCTACAATGAGCAGTTCTTC.

V usage is TRBV7-2 and J usage is TRBJ2-3, with 9 bases lining up with TRBD2. The ends lost 6 bases at V and 2 bases at J; junction bases unmatched: 3. Looked up from germline, CDR1 is SGHTA and CDR2 is FQGNSA. The CDR3 runs 14 residues. The CDR3 region is CASRPGLATDTQYF. Written as DNA, the CDR3 is TGTGCCAGCAGGCCGGGACTAGCCACAGATACGCAGTATTTT.

This chain links TRBV5-1 with TRBJ2-7; possibly TRBD1 for D (6 bases). The CDR3 runs to 15 residues. Germline V gives CDR1 SGHRS, CDR2 YFSETQ. The V and J ends lost 0 bases and 0 bases respectively, with 10 bases between them. The CDR3 reads CASSLDDRPSYEQYF. The CDR3, as DNA: TGCGCCAGCAGCTTGGACGACAGGCCCTCCTACGAGCAGTACTTC. Looking up the rest from reference TRBV5-1 and TRBJ2-7 gives the full variable domain: KAGVTQTPRYLIKTRGQQVTLSCSPISGHRSVSWYQQTPGQGLQFLFEYFSETQRNKGNFPGRFSGRQFSNSRSEMNVSTLELGDSALYLCASSLDDRPSYEQYFGPGTRLTVT.

The genes are TRBV19 and TRBJ2-3; TRBD1 matches 7 bases. CDR1 and CDR2 from the germline V gene are LNHDA and SQIVND (reference sequence). J lost 10 bases, V lost 6 bases, and 10 bases had no gene match. The CDR3 runs 13 residues. The chain's CDR3 is CASRRDRGIPQYF. The CDR3 bases are TGTGCCAGTAGACGGGACAGAGGAATACCGCAGTATTTT. Drawing the rest from reference TRBV19 and TRBJ2-3, the complete variable domain is DGGITQSPKYLFRKEGQNVTLSCEQNLNHDAMYWYRQDPGQGLRLIYYSQIVNDFQKGDIAEGYSVSREKKESFPLTVTSAQKNPTAFYLCASRRDRGIPQYFGPGTRLTVL.

Here the CDR3 reads CASSLNRGNGEYGYTF. The DNA for the CDR3 is TGCGCCAGCAGCTTGAACAGGGGGAATGGGGAATATGGCTACACCTTC. The chain employs TRBV5-1 and TRBJ1-2; 8 nucleotides agree with TRBD1. This CDR3 comprises 16 residues. The germline gives CDR1 SGHRS, CDR2 YFSETQ. Trimming removed 1 base from V and 5 bases from J; junction bases left unmatched: 10.

The chain recombines TRBV5-6 with TRBJ2-4, with D possibly TRBD2 on 5 matching bases. V was pared by 6 bases and J by 6 bases, with 22 bases between. The CDR3 is 16 amino acids. Germline V lookup: CDR1 SGHDT, CDR2 YYEEEE. CDR3 sequence (DNA): TGTGCCAGCACCCCGTCCGGGATCACACACGTAAACATTCAGTACTTC. Translation: CASTPSGITHVNIQYF. The full variable domain, completed using reference TRBV5-6 and TRBJ2-4, is DAGVTQSPTHLIKTRGQQVTLRCSPKSGHDTVSWYQQALGQGPQFIFQYYEEEERQRGNFPDRFSGHQFPNYSSELNVNALLLGDSALYLCASTPSGITHVNIQYFGAGTRLSVL.

The chain couples TRBV7-2 to TRBJ2-5; D is unresolved. Germline values: CDR1 SGHTA, CDR2 FQGNSA. Trimming took off 1 base at V and 5 bases at J, with 14 bases between the two ends. The CDR3 contains 15 residues. Here the CDR3 reads CASSLGLLDGETQYF. The CDR3 DNA is TGTGCCAGCAGCTTAGGACTGTTGGATGGGGAGACCCAGTACTTC.

The chain uses TRBV10-3 and TRBJ2-1; D perhaps matches TRBD1 (5 bases). The CDR3 length is 13 residues. V was pared by 0 bases and J by 6 bases, with 6 bases between. The germline V gene has CDR1 ENHRY and CDR2 SYGVKD. Here the CDR3 DNA reads TGTGCCATCAGTGAGTCGACAGCCAATGAGCAGTTCTTC. It specifies CAISESTANEQFF.

The chain has TRBV19 and TRBJ2-3, with a possible D match to TRBD2 (6 bases). Germline assignment: CDR1 LNHDA and CDR2 SQIVND (reference sequence). The CDR3 runs to 15 residues. Trimming stripped 5 bases from V and 0 bases from J, with 12 bases between. CDR3 in amino acids: CASSHRGLSTDTQYF. DNA for the CDR3: TGTGCCAGTAGTCATCGGGGGTTAAGCACAGATACGCAGTATTTT.

The rearrangement links TRBV28 to TRBJ2-7, with D hard to call. This CDR3 has 12 amino acids. V lost 5 bases and J lost 3, with 8 bases in between. The germline V gene encodes CDR1 MDHEN and CDR2 SYDVKM. CDR3 amino acids: CASSPPGYEQYF. In nucleotides, the CDR3 is TGTGCCAGCAGTCCCCCGGGCTACGAGCAGTACTTC.

The rearrangement links TRBV7-8 to TRBJ1-2; D is possibly TRBD1 (6 bases). Germline CDR1 reads SGHVS; CDR2 reads FQNEAQ. V lost 0 bases, J lost 4 bases, and 9 bases lay in between. The CDR3 contains 14 residues. The chain's CDR3 is CASSLAQGAYGYTF. The CDR3 nucleotides are TGTGCCAGCAGCTTAGCACAGGGTGCCTATGGCTACACCTTC.

This clone was picked up one time. The V call is TRBV13, the J call TRBJ2-2; D is unresolved. The length of the CDR3 is 17 residues. The V gene's germline CDR1 is PRHDT and CDR2 FYEKMQ (reference sequence). Between the trimmed V and J ends, which lost 4 bases and 4 bases, there was a span of 19 bases. The CDR3 DNA reads as TGTGCCAGCAGCTCGTCCCCCTCTGGGCCCCTCACCGGGGAGCTGTTTTTT. Translated, it gives CASSSSPSGPLTGELFF.

The gene calls are TRBV5-1 and TRBJ2-7; 8 bases match TRBD1. The germline gives CDR1 SGHRS, CDR2 YFSETQ. The CDR3 covers 15 residues. Unmatched junction bases numbered 4, after V lost 0 bases and J lost 2 bases. CDR3 amino acids: CASSLARQGPYEQYF. The DNA for the CDR3 is TGCGCCAGCAGCTTGGCTAGACAGGGGCCCTACGAGCAGTACTTC.